The 10 T cell receptor beta chains presented below share a single source sample, sequenced in a study of CD8 T cells in ankylosing spondylitis. One entry per CDR3 protein, called by TCRdb with MiXCR from the 5' RACE reads. The sample carries 700,000 to 850,000 distinct CDR3 sequences, 12% recorded once. Which antigens these TCRs recognize remains unknown. Broader study findings: A motif of fewer than ten highly homologous TCR beta variants was seen as apparently characteristic of ankylosing spondylitis blood.

Sequencing was performed on blood, either unsorted or a sorted T cell fraction (not recorded which). These receptors all stem from a male donor with ankylosing spondylitis.

This clonotype was seen more than once but under ten times. The DNA of the CDR3 is TGCAGTGCTCCCTCCGCCCTCATCGGGACAGGGAGGGACAATGAGCAGTTCTTC. The encoded protein is CSAPSALIGTGRDNEQFF. The rearrangement uses TRBV20-1 and TRBJ2-1; 9 positions agree with TRBD1. J lost 5 bases, V lost 5 bases, and 19 bases had no gene match. Germline CDR1 is DFQATT and CDR2 is SNEGSKA (reference sequence). This CDR3 has 18 residues.

This clonotype appeared many times. This rearrangement joins TRBV13 to TRBJ2-7; D is tentatively TRBD1 or TRBD2 (5 bases each). Trimming removed 5 bases at V and 0 bases at J, with 14 bases between. CDR3 length equals 15 residues. Germline V gene sequence: CDR1 PRHDT, CDR2 FYEKMQ (reference sequence). The CDR3 coding sequence is TGTGCCAGCAGCCTAGCTCGACAGCACTCCTACGAGCAGTACTTC. It translates to CASSLARQHSYEQYF.

This clonotype was recorded a few times. This chain links TRBV7-9 with TRBJ2-5; 12 positions match TRBD2. This CDR3 spans 17 amino acids. From germline, CDR1 is SEHNR and CDR2 FQNEAQ (reference sequence). As DNA, the CDR3 is TGTGCAACCCCTCGTCGGGGGCTAGCGGGAGGGCAAGAGACCCAGTACTTC. As protein: CATPRRGLAGGQETQYF. Full variable domain (missing parts from reference TRBV7-9 and TRBJ2-5): DTGVSQNPRHKITKRGQNVTFRCDPISEHNRLYWYRQTLGQGPEFLTYFQNEAQLEKSRLLSDRFSAERPKGSFSTLEIQRTEQGDSAMYLCATPRRGLAGGQETQYFGPGTRLLVL.

This clonotype was counted a few times. This chain connects TRBV20-1 to TRBJ1-5, with TRBD1 matching over 9 bases. The CDR3 totals 15 residues. Germline V gives CDR1 DFQATT, CDR2 SNEGSKA (reference sequence). V was clipped by 5 bases and J by 6 bases; unmatched bases: 11. The CDR3, as DNA: TGCAGTGCTCCTAAGGACAGGGGCACGTCTCAGCCCCAGCATTTT. This gives the protein CSAPKDRGTSQPQHF.

A remark on this clonotype: A junction end diverges from the germline sequence, so it may reflect a read error. The V gene is TRBV6-2 or TRBV6-3, the J gene TRBJ2-7; 7 positions agree with TRBD2. Germline V gives CDR1 MNHEY, CDR2 SVGEGT. The CDR3 totals 16 residues. DNA for the CDR3: TGTGCCAGCAGCTACTATCCCCGGGAGGACCGTTCGGAGCAGTACTTC. Its protein product is CASSYYPREDRSEQYF.

The chain links TRBV7-2 to TRBJ2-1; D perhaps matches TRBD2 (6 bases). Trimming shortened V by 3 bases and J by 9 bases, and 18 bases separated the two germline ends. This CDR3 is 15 amino acids long. The V gene's germline CDR1 is SGHTA and CDR2 FQGNSA. For the CDR3, the DNA is TGTGCCAGCAGCTTCCGGGACTGGGGCAGTGGTGAGCAGTTCTTC. Protein sequence: CASSFRDWGSGEQFF.

The chain uses TRBV3-1 and TRBJ2-3; a weak D match, TRBD2 (6 bases). The CDR3 totals 13 residues. CDR1 LGHDT and CDR2 YNNKEL come from the germline V gene (reference sequence). The V and J ends lost 7 bases and 4 bases respectively, with 12 bases between them. CDR3 in DNA: TGTGCCAGCAAATTCAGGGAGGCAGATACGCAGTATTTT. This codes for CASKFREADTQYF.

In this sample, this clonotype turned up a few times. A junction end diverges from the germline sequence, so it may reflect a read error. The V gene is TRBV5-1, the J gene TRBJ2-5, with 8 nucleotides matching TRBD1. Germline CDR1 and CDR2: SGHRS and YFSETQ. This CDR3 is built from 15 residues. The CDR3 protein is CASSLDGQGPTVRNF. The CDR3 region has the DNA TGCGCCAGCAGCTTGGACGGACAGGGCCCCACAGTAAGGAACTTC. The entire variable domain, with the rest obtained from reference TRBV5-1 and TRBJ2-5, is as follows: KAGVTQTPRYLIKTRGQQVTLSCSPISGHRSVSWYQQTPGQGLQFLFEYFSETQRNKGNFPGRFSGRQFSNSRSEMNVSTLELGDSALYLCASSLDGQGPTVRNFGPGTRLLVL.

This rearrangement joins TRBV5-6 to TRBJ1-4; TRBD1 agrees at 8 bases. The CDR3 extends over 16 amino acids. Germline V gene lookup returns CDR1 SGHDT and CDR2 YYEEEE. V dropped 4 bases and J dropped 5; count of bases not matched to a gene: 10. The CDR3 nucleotides are TGTGCCAGCAGCATCGGACAGGGAGGGCGGAATGAAAAACTGTTTTTT. Protein: CASSIGQGGRNEKLFF.

V usage is TRBV6-1 and J usage is TRBJ2-1, with D perhaps given as TRBD1 or TRBD2 (5 bases each). The CDR3 runs to 14 residues. Germline values: CDR1 MNHNS, CDR2 SASEGT. This CDR3 is CANQPADGANEQFF. The CDR3 DNA reads as TGTGCAAACCAACCCGCCGACGGGGCTAATGAGCAGTTCTTC.